This TCR beta chain was identified during a study of cytomegalovirus exposure and HLA in healthy donors. Study-wide results and caveats: Most TCR sequences were rare, but some public TCRs occurred in many donors. The classifier, whose performance was assessed in both the original and validation cohorts, reportedly diagnosed cytomegalovirus status with high specificity and sensitivity. Specific recognition of CMV antigens was confirmed in vitro for a few chains (all CMV-associated). Some TCR beta chains (about 180 of them) were listed as cytomegalovirus-associated.

Losses at the gene ends were 1 base for V and 4 bases for J; bases not matched to a gene: 2. CDR1 and CDR2 from the germline V gene are SGHVS and FNYEAQ. The length of the CDR3 is 15 residues. TCRdb's table, derived via immunoSEQ multiplex PCR, lists solely in-frame clones and lacks some. The table includes roughly 180,000 clones, around nine tenths detected once. Note on this clone: The antigen is unknown.

The chain joins TRBV7-6 to TRBJ2-1, with TRBD2 matching over 9 bases. Sequencing input: PBMCs. The TCR sequence derives from a man aged 25-40 years in good health and CMV-seropositive. CDR3 in amino acids: CASSLGLAVYNEQFF. CDR3 nucleotide sequence: TGTGCCAGCAGCTTAGGACTAGCGGTATACAATGAGCAGTTCTTC.